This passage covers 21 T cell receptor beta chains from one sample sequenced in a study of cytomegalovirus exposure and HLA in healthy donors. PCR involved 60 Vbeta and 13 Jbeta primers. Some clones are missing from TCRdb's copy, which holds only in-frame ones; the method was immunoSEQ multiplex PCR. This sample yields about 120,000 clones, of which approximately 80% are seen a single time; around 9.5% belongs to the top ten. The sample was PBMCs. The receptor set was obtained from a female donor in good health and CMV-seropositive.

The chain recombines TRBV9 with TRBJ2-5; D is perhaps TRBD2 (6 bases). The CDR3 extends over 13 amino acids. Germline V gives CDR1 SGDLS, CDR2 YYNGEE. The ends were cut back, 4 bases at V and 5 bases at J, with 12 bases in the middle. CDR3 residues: CASSMGTAETQYF. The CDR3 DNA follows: TGTGCCAGCAGCATGGGGACTGCGGAGACCCAGTACTTC.

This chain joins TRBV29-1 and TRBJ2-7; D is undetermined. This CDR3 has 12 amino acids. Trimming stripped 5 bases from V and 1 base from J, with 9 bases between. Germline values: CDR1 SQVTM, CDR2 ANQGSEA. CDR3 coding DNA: TGCAGCGTTCGACTGTCGTCCTACGAGCAGTACTTC. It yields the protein CSVRLSSYEQYF.

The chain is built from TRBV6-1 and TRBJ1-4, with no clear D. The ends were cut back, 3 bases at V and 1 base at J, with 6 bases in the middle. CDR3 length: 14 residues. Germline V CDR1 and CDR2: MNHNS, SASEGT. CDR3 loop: CASSDTRTNEKLFF. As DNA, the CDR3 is TGTGCCAGCAGTGACACCAGAACTAATGAAAAACTGTTTTTT.

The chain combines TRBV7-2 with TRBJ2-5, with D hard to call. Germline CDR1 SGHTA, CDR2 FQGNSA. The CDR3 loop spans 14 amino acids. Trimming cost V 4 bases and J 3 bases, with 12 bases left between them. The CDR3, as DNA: TGTGCCAGCAGCTCAAGACGCACAGAAGAGACCCAGTACTTC. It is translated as CASSSRRTEETQYF.

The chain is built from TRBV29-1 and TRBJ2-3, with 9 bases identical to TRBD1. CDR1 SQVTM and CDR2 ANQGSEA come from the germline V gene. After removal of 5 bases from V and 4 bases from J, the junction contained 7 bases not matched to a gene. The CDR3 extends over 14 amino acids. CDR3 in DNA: TGCAGCGTTCCCGGACAGGGGAGGGCAGATACGCAGTATTTT. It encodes CSVPGQGRADTQYF.

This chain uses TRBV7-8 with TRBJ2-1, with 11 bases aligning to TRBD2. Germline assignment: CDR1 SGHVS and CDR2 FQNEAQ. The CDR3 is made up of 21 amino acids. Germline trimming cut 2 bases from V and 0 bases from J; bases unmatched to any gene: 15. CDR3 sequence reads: CASSLWQLAGGPMSSYNEQFF. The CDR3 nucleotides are TGTGCCAGCAGCTTATGGCAGCTAGCGGGGGGCCCGATGAGCTCCTACAATGAGCAGTTCTTC.

CDR3 bases: TGTGCCAGCAGCTATTACAGGGGGCAAGAGACCCAGTACTTC. Its translation is CASSYYRGQETQYF. The chain joins TRBV7-8 to TRBJ2-5, with 8 nucleotides matching TRBD1. Trimming took 4 bases from V and 2 from J; bases not matched to a gene: 3. The CDR3 consists of 14 residues. Germline CDR1 reads SGHVS; CDR2 reads FQNEAQ.

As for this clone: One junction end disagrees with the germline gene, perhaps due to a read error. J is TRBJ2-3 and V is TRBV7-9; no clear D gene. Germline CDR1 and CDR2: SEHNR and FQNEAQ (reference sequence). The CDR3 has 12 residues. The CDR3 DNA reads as TGTTCCAGCAGCCCTGAGTCAGATACGCAGTATTTT. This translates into CSSSPESDTQYF.

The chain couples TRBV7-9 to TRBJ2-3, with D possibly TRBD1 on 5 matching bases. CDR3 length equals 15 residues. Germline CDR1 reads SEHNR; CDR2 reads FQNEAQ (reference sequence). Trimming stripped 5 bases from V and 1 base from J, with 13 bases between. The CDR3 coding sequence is TGTGCCAGCAGCCCACGACAGACCCGCACAGATACGCAGTATTTT. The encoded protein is CASSPRQTRTDTQYF. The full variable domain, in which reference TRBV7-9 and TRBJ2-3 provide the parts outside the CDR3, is DTGVSQNPRHKITKRGQNVTFRCDPISEHNRLYWYRQTLGQGPEFLTYFQNEAQLEKSRLLSDRFSAERPKGSFSTLEIQRTEQGDSAMYLCASSPRQTRTDTQYFGPGTRLTVL.

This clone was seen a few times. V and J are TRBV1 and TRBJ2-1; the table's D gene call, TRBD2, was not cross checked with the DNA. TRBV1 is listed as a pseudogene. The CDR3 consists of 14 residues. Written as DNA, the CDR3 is TGCACCAGCAGCCAAGCTCCCCCCCGGGGGATGCCGTTCTTC. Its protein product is CTSSQAPPRGMPFF.

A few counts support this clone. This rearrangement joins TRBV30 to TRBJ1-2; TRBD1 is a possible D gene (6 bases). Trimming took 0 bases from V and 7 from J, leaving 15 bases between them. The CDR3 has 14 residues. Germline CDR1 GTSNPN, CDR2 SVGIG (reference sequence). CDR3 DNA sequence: TGTGCCTGGAGTGTACTCCCCAGGGGCGGTGGCTACACCTTC. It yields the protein CAWSVLPRGGGYTF.

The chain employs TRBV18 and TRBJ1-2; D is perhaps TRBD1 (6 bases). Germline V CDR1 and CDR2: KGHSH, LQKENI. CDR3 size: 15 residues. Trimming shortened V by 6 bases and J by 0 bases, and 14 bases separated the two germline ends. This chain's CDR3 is CASSLRTDPNYGYTF. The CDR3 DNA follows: TGTGCCAGCTCTCTTAGGACAGATCCTAACTATGGCTACACCTTC.

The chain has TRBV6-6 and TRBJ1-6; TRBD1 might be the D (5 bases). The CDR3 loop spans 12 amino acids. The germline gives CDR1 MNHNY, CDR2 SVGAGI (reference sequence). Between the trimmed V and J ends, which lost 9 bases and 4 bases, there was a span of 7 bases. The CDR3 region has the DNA TGTGCCAGTAGACAGTATAATTCACCCCTCCACTTT. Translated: CASRQYNSPLHF.

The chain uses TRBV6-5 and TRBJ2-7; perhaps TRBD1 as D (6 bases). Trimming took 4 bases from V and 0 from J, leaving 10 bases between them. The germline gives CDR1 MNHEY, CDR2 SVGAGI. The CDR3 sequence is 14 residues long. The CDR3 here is CASSFDRFSYEQYF. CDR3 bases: TGTGCCAGCAGTTTTGACAGGTTCTCCTACGAGCAGTACTTC.

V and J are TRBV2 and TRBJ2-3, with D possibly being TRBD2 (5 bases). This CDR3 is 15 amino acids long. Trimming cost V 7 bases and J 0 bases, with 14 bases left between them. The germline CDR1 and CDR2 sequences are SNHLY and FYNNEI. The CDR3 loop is CASITSRGSTDTQYF. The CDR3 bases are TGTGCCAGCATTACATCACGAGGGAGCACAGATACGCAGTATTTT.

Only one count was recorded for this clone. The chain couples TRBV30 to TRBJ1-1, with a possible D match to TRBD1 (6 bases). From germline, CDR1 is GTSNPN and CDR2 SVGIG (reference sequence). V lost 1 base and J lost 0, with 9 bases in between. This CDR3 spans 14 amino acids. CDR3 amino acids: CAWSGDNLNTEAFF. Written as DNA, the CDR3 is TGTGCCTGGAGTGGGGACAACCTGAACACTGAAGCTTTCTTT. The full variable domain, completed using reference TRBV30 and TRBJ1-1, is SQTIHQWPATLVQPVGSPLSLECTVEGTSNPNLYWYRQAAGRGLQLLFYSVGIGQISSEVPQNLSASRPQDRQFILSSKKLLLSDSGFYLCAWSGDNLNTEAFFGQGTRLTVV.

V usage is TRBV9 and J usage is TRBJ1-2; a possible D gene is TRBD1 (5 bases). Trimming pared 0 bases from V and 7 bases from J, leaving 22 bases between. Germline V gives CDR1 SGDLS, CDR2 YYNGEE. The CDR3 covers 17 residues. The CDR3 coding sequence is TGTGCCAGCAGCGTAGCTAGTACAGGCAGGGCGGTGGCTGGCTACACCTTC. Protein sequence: CASSVASTGRAVAGYTF.

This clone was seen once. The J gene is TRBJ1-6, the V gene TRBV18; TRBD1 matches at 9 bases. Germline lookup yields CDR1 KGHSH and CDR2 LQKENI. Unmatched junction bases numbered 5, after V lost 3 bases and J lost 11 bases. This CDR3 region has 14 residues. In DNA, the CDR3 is TGTGCCAGCTCACCCGACAGGGGGAGGGCACCCCTCCACTTT. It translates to CASSPDRGRAPLHF.

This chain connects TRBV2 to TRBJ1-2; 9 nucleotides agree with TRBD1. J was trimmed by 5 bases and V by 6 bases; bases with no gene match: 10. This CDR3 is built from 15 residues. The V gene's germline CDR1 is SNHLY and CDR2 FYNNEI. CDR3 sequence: CASSKQGALRYGYTF. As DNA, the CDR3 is TGTGCCAGCAGCAAACAGGGGGCGCTTCGGTATGGCTACACCTTC. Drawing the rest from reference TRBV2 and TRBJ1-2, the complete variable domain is EPEVTQTPSHQVTQMGQEVILRCVPISNHLYFYWYRQILGQKVEFLVSFYNNEISEKSEIFDDQFSVERPDGSNFTLKIRSTKLEDSAMYFCASSKQGALRYGYTFGSGTRLTVV.

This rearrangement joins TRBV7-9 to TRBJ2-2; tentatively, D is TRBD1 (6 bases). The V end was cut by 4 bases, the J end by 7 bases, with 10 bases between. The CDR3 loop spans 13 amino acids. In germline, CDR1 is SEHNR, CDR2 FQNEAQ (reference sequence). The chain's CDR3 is CASSYRVGGELFF. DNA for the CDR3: TGTGCCAGCAGCTACAGGGTCGGCGGGGAGCTGTTTTTT. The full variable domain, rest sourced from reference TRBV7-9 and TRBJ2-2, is DTGVSQNPRHKITKRGQNVTFRCDPISEHNRLYWYRQTLGQGPEFLTYFQNEAQLEKSRLLSDRFSAERPKGSFSTLEIQRTEQGDSAMYLCASSYRVGGELFFGEGSRLTVL.

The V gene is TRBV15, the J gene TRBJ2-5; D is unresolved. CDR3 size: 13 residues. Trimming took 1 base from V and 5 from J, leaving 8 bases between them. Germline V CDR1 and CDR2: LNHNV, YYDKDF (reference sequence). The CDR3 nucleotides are TGTGCCACCAGCAGAGCCCTTCGGGAGACCCAGTACTTC. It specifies CATSRALRETQYF.